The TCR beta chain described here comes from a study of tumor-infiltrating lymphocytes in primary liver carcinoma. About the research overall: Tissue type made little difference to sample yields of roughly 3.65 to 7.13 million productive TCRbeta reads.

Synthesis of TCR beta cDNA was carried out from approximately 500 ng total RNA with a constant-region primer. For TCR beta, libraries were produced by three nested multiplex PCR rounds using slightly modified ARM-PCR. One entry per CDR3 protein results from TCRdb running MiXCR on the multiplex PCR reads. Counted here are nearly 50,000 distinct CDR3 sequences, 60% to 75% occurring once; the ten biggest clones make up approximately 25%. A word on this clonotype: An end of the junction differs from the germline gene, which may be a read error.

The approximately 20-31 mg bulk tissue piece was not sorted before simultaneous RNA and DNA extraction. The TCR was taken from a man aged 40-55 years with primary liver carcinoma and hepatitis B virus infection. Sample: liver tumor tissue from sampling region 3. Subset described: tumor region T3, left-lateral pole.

In DNA form, the CDR3 reads TGTGCCGGGGTTAGTGCGAACACCGCGGAGCTGTTTTTT. Translation gives CAGVSANTAELFF. V gene TRBV30 combines with J gene TRBJ2-2; D gene unclear. This CDR3 is built from 13 residues. From germline, CDR1 is GTSNPN and CDR2 SVGIG (reference sequence).